What follows are 15 T cell receptor beta chains derived from one specimen sequenced in a study of high-grade serous ovarian cancer treatment subgroups. Tumor samples were taken before definitive surgery or chemotherapy. Data came from immunoSEQ multiplex PCR; TCRdb stores just in-frame clones and leaves some out. The sample records roughly 6,000 clones, approximately 70% being singletons. Sequencing was carried out using tumor tissue. These receptors were taken from a human donor with high-grade serous ovarian cancer.

The gene calls are TRBV11-3 and TRBJ2-5; D perhaps matches TRBD1 (5 bases). This CDR3 comprises 12 residues. The V end lost 5 bases, the J end lost 7 bases, and 11 bases lay between the germline ends. The germline V gene has CDR1 SGHNT and CDR2 YENEEA. The CDR3: CASSPGWGTQYF. The CDR3 DNA follows: TGTGCCAGCAGCCCAGGGTGGGGGACCCAGTACTTC.

The V and J genes are TRBV6-1 and TRBJ2-2; D unclear. CDR3 length: 16 residues. Germline V gene sequence: CDR1 MNHNS, CDR2 SASEGT. Trimming took 4 bases from V and 2 from J, leaving 14 bases between them. CDR3 sequence reads: CASSGSVVLNTGELFF. CDR3 in DNA: TGTGCCAGCAGTGGATCGGTAGTTCTCAACACCGGGGAGCTGTTTTTT.

The CDR3 loop is CASSFGTSGTRREAKNIQYF. The CDR3 nucleotides are TGTGCCAGCAGTTTCGGGACTAGCGGAACCCGTCGGGAGGCCAAAAACATTCAGTACTTC. The chain has TRBV28 and TRBJ2-4; 11 bases agree with TRBD2. The CDR3 sequence is 20 residues long. V lost 3 bases, J lost 1 base, and 14 bases stayed unmatched. Germline values: CDR1 MDHEN, CDR2 SYDVKM.

The chain combines TRBV5-5 with TRBJ2-7; TRBD1 is a possible D gene (5 bases). This CDR3 spans 14 amino acids. Between the trimmed V and J ends, which lost 3 bases and 2 bases, there was a span of 12 bases. Germline V gene data show CDR1 as SGHKS and CDR2 as YYEKEE (reference sequence). The CDR3: CASSSLTDAYEQYF. The CDR3 nucleotides read TGTGCCAGCAGCTCGCTGACAGATGCCTACGAGCAGTACTTC.

This clone was recorded only once. J is TRBJ1-5 and V is TRBV5-6, with D unresolved. CDR1 is SGHDT, CDR2 YYEEEE, per germline. The CDR3 consists of 13 residues. The germline V and J ends were trimmed by 0 bases and 12 bases, with 13 bases remaining between them. The CDR3 loop is CASSLGDRSVQHF. The CDR3 DNA follows: TGTGCCAGCAGCTTGGGCGACCGCTCGGTCCAGCATTTT.

This clone was observed once. The chain has TRBV6-5 and TRBJ1-1; 7 bases fit TRBD1. V gave up 6 bases and J gave up 10 bases; unmatched junction bases: 14. There are 14 residues in the CDR3. Germline loops: CDR1 MNHEY, CDR2 SVGAGI. Here the CDR3 reads CASSRTGATGIAFF. In DNA, the CDR3 is TGTGCCAGCAGCCGGACAGGAGCGACGGGTATAGCTTTCTTT.

The chain is built from TRBV29-1 and TRBJ2-7; D may be TRBD2 (6 bases). V was trimmed by 4 bases and J by 1 base, leaving 17 bases between them. The length of the CDR3 is 15 residues. Per germline, CDR1 SQVTM and CDR2 ANQGSEA. This chain's CDR3 is CSVGGVLTESYEQYF. DNA for the CDR3: TGCAGCGTTGGGGGGGTGCTCACCGAGTCCTACGAGCAGTACTTC.

This chain connects TRBV7-8 to TRBJ1-5, with 10 bases lining up with TRBD1. This CDR3 is built from 13 residues. CDR1 is SGHVS, CDR2 FQNEAQ, per germline. V gave up 5 bases and J gave up 6 bases; unmatched junction bases: 1. The CDR3 coding sequence is TGTGCCAGCAGCGGGACAGGGGCTCAGCCCCAGCATTTT. Translated, it gives CASSGTGAQPQHF. Looking up the rest from reference TRBV7-8 and TRBJ1-5 gives the full variable domain: GAGVSQSPRYKVAKRGQDVALRCDPISGHVSLFWYQQALGQGPEFLTYFQNEAQLDKSGLPSDRFFAERPEGSVSTLKIQRTQQEDSAVYLCASSGTGAQPQHFGDGTRLSIL.

The chain has TRBV18 and TRBJ2-7; D perhaps matches TRBD1 (5 bases). Per the germline V gene, CDR1 is KGHSH and CDR2 is LQKENI. V shed 2 bases and J shed 0 bases, with 8 bases lying between them. CDR3 length: 14 amino acids. The CDR3 loop reads CASSPTGSSYEQYF. DNA for the CDR3: TGTGCCAGCTCACCAACAGGAAGCTCCTACGAGCAGTACTTC.

The chain has TRBV7-6 and TRBJ2-5; D call uncertain. Trimming left V 1 base short and J 2 bases short, with 5 bases between. This CDR3 has 13 amino acids. Germline V gives CDR1 SGHVS, CDR2 FNYEAQ. CDR3 bases: TGTGCCAGCAGCTTAGGCAGACAAGAGACCCAGTACTTC. Protein: CASSLGRQETQYF.

The chain couples TRBV7-3 to TRBJ1-6; 9 bases agree with TRBD1. The germline V gene has CDR1 SGHTA and CDR2 FQGTGA. With 5 bases clipped from V and 6 bases from J, the junction kept 2 bases outside the gene matches. The length of the CDR3 is 14 residues. The chain's CDR3 is CASSQGQGNSPLHF. The CDR3, as DNA: TGTGCCAGCAGCCAGGGACAGGGTAATTCACCCCTCCACTTT.

The gene calls are TRBV6-5 and TRBJ1-1; no clear D gene. This CDR3 is built from 11 residues. V lost 10 bases and J 1 base, leaving 7 bases between the germline ends. The germline V gene has CDR1 MNHEY and CDR2 SVGAGI. CDR3 in DNA: TGTGCCACCAGGTGGAACACTGAAGCTTTCTTT. This translates into CATRWNTEAFF.

V gene TRBV28 combines with J gene TRBJ2-1, with unresolved D. The CDR3 totals 12 residues. V was trimmed by 10 bases and J by 7 bases, leaving 14 bases between them. The germline CDR1 and CDR2 sequences are MDHEN and SYDVKM. For the CDR3, the DNA is TGTGCCATCCAGGCGGCGATTAATGAGCAGTTCTTC. Translation: CAIQAAINEQFF.

The CDR3 region has the DNA TGTGCCAGCAGTTACAGAGCCAATGAGCAGTTCTTC. This encodes CASSYRANEQFF. The J gene is TRBJ2-1, the V gene TRBV6-6; no firm D call. V lost 2 bases, J lost 6 bases, and 5 bases lay in between. This CDR3 is built from 12 residues. Germline V gene sequence: CDR1 MNHNY, CDR2 SVGAGI (reference sequence).

The chain couples TRBV27 to TRBJ2-1, with TRBD2 matching over 7 bases. This CDR3 has 16 amino acids. V trimming: 2 bases; J trimming: 3 bases; junction bases outside the gene matches: 7. Germline V lookup: CDR1 MNHEY, CDR2 SMNVEV (reference sequence). The CDR3, as DNA: TGTGCCAGCAGTTTACGAGCGGGGACTCGCTACAATGAGCAGTTCTTC. Protein product: CASSLRAGTRYNEQFF.